This record covers a single TCR beta chain. Its antigen is currently not known. The record has no base qualities; no much larger clone is one base away. The receptor library was made with the immunoSEQ multiplex PCR assay. In its TCRdb copy, this immuneACCESS table keeps in-frame sequences only and misses some clones. Where compared with another copy, unresolved V genes explain less than half of these, and the others have no known cause. The sample profile shows about 100,000 clones; roughly 84% of them were found once. In total, the top ten clones hold 15% to 20% of the sample. This sample is drawn from a study of control samples from healthy donors and cancer patients (dated by TCRdb to 2018 to 2020). The germline V gene gives CDR1 as MGHDK and CDR2 as SYGVNS. The CDR3 spans 15 residues, from the cysteine through the phenylalanine. The sequence is cut down to CDR3 DNA, 45 bases in frame from base 1. Compared with germline, V lacks 1 base and J lacks 5 bases; bases without a gene match: 3.

The V gene is TRBV25-1 and the J gene is TRBJ1-4, with 8 bases matching TRBD1. The clonotype comes from a woman in her 50s in good health. The source material was blood. The nucleotide sequence is TGTGCCAGCAGTGAATGGGGGACAGGAAATGAAAAACTGTTTTTT. It translates to CASSEWGTGNEKLFF.